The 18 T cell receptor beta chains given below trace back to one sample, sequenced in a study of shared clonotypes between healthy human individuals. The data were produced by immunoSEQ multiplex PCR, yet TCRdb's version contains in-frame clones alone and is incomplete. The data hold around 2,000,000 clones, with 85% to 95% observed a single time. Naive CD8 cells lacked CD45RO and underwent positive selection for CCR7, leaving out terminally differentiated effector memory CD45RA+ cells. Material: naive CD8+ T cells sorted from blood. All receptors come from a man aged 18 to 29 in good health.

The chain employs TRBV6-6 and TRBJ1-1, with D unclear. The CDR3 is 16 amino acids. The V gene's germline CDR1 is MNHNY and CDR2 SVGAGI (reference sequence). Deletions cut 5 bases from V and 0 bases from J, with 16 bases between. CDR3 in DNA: TGTGCCAGCAGTCTAATTGCCAGGCTGGTGAACACTGAAGCTTTCTTT. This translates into CASSLIARLVNTEAFF.

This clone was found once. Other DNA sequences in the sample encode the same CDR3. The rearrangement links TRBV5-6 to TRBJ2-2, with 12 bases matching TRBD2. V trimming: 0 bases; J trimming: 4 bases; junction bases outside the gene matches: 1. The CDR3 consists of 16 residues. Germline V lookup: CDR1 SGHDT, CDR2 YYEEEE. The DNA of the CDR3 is TGTGCCAGCAGCTTGGGACTAGCGGGAGCCACCGGGGAGCTGTTTTTT. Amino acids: CASSLGLAGATGELFF.

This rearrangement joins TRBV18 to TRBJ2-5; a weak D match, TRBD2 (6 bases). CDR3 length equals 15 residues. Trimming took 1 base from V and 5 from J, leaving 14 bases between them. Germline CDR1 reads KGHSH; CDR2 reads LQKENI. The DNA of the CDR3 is TGTGCCAGCTCACCACAATCGGGAGTACCTGAGACCCAGTACTTC. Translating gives CASSPQSGVPETQYF.

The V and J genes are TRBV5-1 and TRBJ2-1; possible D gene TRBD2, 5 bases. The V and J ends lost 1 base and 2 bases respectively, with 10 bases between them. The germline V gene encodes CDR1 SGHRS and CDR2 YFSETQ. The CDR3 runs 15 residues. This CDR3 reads CASSLRRAAYNEQFF. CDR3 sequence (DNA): TGCGCCAGCAGCTTGAGGCGGGCGGCCTACAATGAGCAGTTCTTC. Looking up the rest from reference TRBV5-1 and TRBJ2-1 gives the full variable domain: KAGVTQTPRYLIKTRGQQVTLSCSPISGHRSVSWYQQTPGQGLQFLFEYFSETQRNKGNFPGRFSGRQFSNSRSEMNVSTLELGDSALYLCASSLRRAAYNEQFFGPGTRLTVL.

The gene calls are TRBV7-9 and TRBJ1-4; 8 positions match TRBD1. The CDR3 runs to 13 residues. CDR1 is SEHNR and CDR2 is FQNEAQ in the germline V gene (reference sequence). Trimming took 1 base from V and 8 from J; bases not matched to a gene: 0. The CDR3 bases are TGTGCCAGCAGCTTAGACAGGGGGGAAAAACTGTTTTTT. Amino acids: CASSLDRGEKLFF.

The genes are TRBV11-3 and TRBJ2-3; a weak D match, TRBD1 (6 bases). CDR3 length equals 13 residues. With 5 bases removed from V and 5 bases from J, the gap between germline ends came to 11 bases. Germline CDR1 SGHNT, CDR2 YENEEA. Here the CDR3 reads CASSPDSRDTQYF. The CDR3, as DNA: TGTGCCAGCAGCCCGGACAGTCGAGATACGCAGTATTTT. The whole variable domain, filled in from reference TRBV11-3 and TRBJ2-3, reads EAGVVQSPRYKIIEKKQPVAFWCNPISGHNTLYWYLQNLGQGPELLIRYENEEAVDDSQLPKDRFSAERLKGVDSTLKIQPAELGDSAVYLCASSPDSRDTQYFGPGTRLTVL.

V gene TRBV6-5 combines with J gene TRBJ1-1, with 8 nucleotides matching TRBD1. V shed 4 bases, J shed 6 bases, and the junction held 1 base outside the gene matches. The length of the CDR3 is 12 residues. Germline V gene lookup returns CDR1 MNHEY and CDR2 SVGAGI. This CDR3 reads CASSSGGSEAFF. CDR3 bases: TGTGCCAGCAGTTCAGGGGGCTCTGAAGCTTTCTTT.

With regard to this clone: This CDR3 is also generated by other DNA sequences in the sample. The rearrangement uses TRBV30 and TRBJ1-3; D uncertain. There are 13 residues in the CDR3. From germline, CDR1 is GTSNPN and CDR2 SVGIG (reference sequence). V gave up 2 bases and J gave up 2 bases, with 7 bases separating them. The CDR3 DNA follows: TGTGCCTGGAGTCTTGGGGCTGGAAACACCATATATTTT. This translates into CAWSLGAGNTIYF.

This CDR3 is CASSETPGQGVQETQYF. CDR3 sequence (DNA): TGTGCCAGCAGTGAAACTCCGGGACAGGGAGTGCAAGAGACCCAGTACTTC. The genes are TRBV2 and TRBJ2-5; TRBD1 matches at 9 bases. V shed 2 bases and J 2 bases; nucleotides not matched to a gene: 9. In germline, CDR1 is SNHLY, CDR2 FYNNEI. The CDR3 consists of 17 residues.

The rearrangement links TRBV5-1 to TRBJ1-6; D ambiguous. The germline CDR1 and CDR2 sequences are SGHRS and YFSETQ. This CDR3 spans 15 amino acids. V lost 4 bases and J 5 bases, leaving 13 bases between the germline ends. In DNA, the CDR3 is TGCGCCAGCAGCCCAAGGACGGAGAATAATTCACCCCTCCACTTT. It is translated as CASSPRTENNSPLHF.

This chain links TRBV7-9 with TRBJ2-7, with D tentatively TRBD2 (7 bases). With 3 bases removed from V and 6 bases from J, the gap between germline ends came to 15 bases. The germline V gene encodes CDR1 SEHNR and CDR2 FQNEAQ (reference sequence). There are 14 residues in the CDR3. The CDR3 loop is CASSLGGLAAEQYF. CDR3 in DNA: TGTGCCAGCAGCTTGGGGGGCCTAGCGGCCGAGCAGTACTTC.

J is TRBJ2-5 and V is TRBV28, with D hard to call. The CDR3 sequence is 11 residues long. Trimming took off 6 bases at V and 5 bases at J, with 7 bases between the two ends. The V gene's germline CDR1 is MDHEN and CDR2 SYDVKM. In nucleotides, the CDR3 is TGTGCCAGCAGCGAAGGGGAGACCCAGTACTTC. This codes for CASSEGETQYF.

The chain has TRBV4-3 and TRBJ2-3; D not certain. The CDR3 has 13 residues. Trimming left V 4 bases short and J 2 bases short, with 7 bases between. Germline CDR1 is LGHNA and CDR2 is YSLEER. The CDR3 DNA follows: TGCGCCAGCAGCCGCCTCTACACAGATACGCAGTATTTT. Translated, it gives CASSRLYTDTQYF.

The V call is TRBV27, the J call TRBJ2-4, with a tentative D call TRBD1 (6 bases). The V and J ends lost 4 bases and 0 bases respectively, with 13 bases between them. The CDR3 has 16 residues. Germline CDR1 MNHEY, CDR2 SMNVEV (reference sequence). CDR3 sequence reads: CASSSRTELAKNIQYF. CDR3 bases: TGTGCCAGCAGTTCCCGGACAGAGTTAGCCAAAAACATTCAGTACTTC.

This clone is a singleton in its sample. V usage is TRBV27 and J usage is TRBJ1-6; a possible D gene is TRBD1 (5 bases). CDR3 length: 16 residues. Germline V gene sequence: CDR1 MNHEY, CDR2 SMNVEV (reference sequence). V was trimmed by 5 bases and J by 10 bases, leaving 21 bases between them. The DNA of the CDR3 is TGTGCCAGCAGTCCCCTCTCGTTTGGGGGTTTATCACCCCTCCACTTT. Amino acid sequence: CASSPLSFGGLSPLHF.

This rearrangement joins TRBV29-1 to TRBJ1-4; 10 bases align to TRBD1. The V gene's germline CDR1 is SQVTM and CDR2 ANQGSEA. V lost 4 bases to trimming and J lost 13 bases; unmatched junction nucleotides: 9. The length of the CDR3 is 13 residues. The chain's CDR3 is CSVAAETGGSLFF. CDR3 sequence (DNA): TGCAGCGTTGCCGCCGAGACAGGGGGCTCACTGTTTTTT. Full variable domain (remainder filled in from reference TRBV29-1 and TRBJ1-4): SAVISQKPSRDICQRGTSLTIQCQVDSQVTMMFWYRQQPGQSLTLIATANQGSEATYESGFVIDKFPISRPNLTFSTLTVSNMSPEDSSIYLCSVAAETGGSLFFGSGTQLSVL.

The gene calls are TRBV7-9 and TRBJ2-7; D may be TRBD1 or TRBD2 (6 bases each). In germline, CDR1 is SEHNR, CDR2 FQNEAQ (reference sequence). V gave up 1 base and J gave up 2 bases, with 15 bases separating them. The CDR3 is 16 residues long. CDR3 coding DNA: TGTGCCAGCAGCTTAGTTTGGGGGGCACATACCTACGAGCAGTACTTC. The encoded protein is CASSLVWGAHTYEQYF.

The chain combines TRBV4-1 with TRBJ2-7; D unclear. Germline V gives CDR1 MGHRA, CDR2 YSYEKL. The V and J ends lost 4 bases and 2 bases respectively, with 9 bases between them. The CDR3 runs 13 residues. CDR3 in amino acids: CASSLSLPYEQYF. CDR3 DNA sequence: TGCGCCAGCAGCCTCAGCCTCCCCTACGAGCAGTACTTC.